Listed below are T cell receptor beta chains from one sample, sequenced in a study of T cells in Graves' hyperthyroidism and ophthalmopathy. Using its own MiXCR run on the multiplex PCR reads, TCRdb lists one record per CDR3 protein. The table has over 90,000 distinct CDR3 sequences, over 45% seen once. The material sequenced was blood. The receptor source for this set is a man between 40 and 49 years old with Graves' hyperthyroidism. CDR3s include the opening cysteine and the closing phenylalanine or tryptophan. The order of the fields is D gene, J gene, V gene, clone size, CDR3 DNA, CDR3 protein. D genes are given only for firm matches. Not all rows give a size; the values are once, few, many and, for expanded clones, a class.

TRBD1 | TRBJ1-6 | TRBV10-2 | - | TGCGCCACCCTTGGACAGGCAATAACCTCAGCTTCACCCCTCCACTTT | CATLGQAITSASPLHF
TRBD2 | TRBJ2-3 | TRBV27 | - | TGTGCCAGCAGTCCAGGGACTAGCGGGGGCACAGATACGCAGTATTTT | CASSPGTSGGTDTQYF
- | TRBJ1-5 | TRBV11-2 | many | TGTGCCAGCAGCTCGACCGGGCTGGTCAATCAGCCCCAGCATTTT | CASSSTGLVNQPQHF
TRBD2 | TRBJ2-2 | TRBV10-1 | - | TGCGCCAGCAGTGGTAGCGGGGGAGGTACCGGGGAGCCGTTTTTT | CASSGSGGGTGEPFF
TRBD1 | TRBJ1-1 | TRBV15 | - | TGTGCCACCAGCAGACAGAACAGGGGCGCACCCCTCTACGCGGAAGCTTTCTTT | CATSRQNRGAPLYAEAFF
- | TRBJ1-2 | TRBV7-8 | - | TGTGCCTGCAGCTTAGAGGCAGGCCATGGCTACACCTTC | CACSLEAGHGYTF
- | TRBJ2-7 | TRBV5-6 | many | TGTGCCAGCAGCTTGGAGGCCAGGGATTACTACGAGCAGTACTTC | CASSLEARDYYEQYF
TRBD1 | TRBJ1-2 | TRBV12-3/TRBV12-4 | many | TGTGCCAGCATTAAGACAGGGGGATACGGTAGCTACACCTTC | CASIKTGGYGSYTF
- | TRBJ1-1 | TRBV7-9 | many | TGTGCCAGCAGCATACCGCGGACAGCGAGGACTGAAGCTTTCTTT | CASSIPRTARTEAFF
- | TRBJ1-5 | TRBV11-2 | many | TGTGCCAGCAGCCCCCTGGGGGGGGCAGATCAGCCCCAGCATTTT | CASSPLGGADQPQHF
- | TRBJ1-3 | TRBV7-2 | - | TGTGCCAGCAGCTTTGACAGCTCTGGAAACACCATATATTTT | CASSFDSSGNTIYF
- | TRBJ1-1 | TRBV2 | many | TGTGCCAGCATGGGGGACGGCCAGAACACTGAAGCTTTCTTT | CASMGDGQNTEAFF
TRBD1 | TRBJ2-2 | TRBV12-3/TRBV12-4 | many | TGTGCCAGCAGTGTTACAGGGGTCGGGGAGCTGTTTTTT | CASSVTGVGELFF
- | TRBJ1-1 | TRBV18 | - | TGTGCCAGCTCACCGGTTCATTCGGGAGAGAGCACTGAAGCTTTCTTT | CASSPVHSGESTEAFF
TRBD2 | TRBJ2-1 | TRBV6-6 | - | TGTGCCAGCAGACCTACGGGGACTAGCGGGAGCTCCTACAATGAGCAGTTCTTC | CASRPTGTSGSSYNEQFF
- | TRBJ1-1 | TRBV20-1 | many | TGCAGTGCTAACCGAGGGGGCACTGAAGCTTTCTTT | CSANRGGTEAFF
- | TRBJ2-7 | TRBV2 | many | TGTGCCAGCGCCACACCCGGCAACGAGCAGTACTTC | CASATPGNEQYF
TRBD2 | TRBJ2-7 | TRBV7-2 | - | TGTGCCAGCAGCGCAAGACTAGCGGGAAACGAGCAGTACTTC | CASSARLAGNEQYF
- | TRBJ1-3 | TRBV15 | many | TGTGCCACCAGCAGAGATACGTTCTCTGGAAACACCATATATTTT | CATSRDTFSGNTIYF
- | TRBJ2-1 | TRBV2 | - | TGTGCCAGCAGTTCGGAGGGCGATGAGCAGTTCTTC | CASSSEGDEQFF
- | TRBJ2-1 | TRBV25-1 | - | TGTGCCAGCGCTTCGGTCCGGGGCGAGCAGTTCTTC | CASASVRGEQFF
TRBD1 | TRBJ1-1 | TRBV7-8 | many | TGTGCCAGCAGCTTAAATACAGGGGGGTCGGGTAACACTGAAGCTTTCTTT | CASSLNTGGSGNTEAFF
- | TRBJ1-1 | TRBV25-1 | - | TGTGCCAGCAGTGGATGGGGGGGGGACACTGAAGCTTTCTTT | CASSGWGGDTEAFF
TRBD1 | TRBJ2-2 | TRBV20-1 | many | TGCAGTGCTAGAAACAGGGGAGTGACCGGGGAGCTGTTTTTT | CSARNRGVTGELFF
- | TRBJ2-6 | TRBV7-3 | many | TGTGCCAGCAGCTTATTTGCGATTTCTGGGGCCAACGTCCTGACTTTC | CASSLFAISGANVLTF
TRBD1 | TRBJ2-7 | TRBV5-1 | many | TGCGCCAGCAGCCCAAGACAGGGGGCGTCCGAGCAGTACTTC | CASSPRQGASEQYF
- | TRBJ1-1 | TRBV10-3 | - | TGTGCCATCAGTGAGTCCGTTGGGACGGAAAGGGCGAACACTGAAGCTGTCTTT | CAISESVGTERANTEAVF
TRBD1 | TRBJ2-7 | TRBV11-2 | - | TGTGCCAGCAGCTCCGGGACAGGGGGCTACGAGCAGTACTTC | CASSSGTGGYEQYF
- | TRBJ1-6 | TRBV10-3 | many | TGTGCCTCACTGGGCTTCTATAATTCACCCCTCCACTTT | CASLGFYNSPLHF
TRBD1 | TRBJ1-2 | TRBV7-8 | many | TGTGCCAGCAGCTTAGATCCACCGACAGGGTTAGGTCTCTATGGCTACACCTTC | CASSLDPPTGLGLYGYTF
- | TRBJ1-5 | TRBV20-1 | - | TGCAGTGCTAGAAGGACAGTTTTT | CSARRTVF
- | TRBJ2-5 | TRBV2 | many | TGTGCCAGCAAGCGGGCCCGAGGGTCGGGTGAGACCCAGTACTTC | CASKRARGSGETQYF
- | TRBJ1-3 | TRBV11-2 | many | TGTGCCAGCAGCCTGCGGTACACCATATATTTT | CASSLRYTIYF
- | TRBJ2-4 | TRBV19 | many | TGTGCCAGTAGTGGCGCAGATGTTCTAGCCAAAAACATTCAGTACTTC | CASSGADVLAKNIQYF
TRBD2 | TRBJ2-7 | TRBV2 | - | TGTGCCAGTTGGCGACTAGCGGGAGTTGACTACGAGCAGTACTTC | CASWRLAGVDYEQYF
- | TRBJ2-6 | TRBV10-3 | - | TGTGCCATCAGCCTACAGCGACTCCGCTCTGGGGCCAACGTCCTGACTTTC | CAISLQRLRSGANVLTF
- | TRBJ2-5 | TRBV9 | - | TGTGCCAGCAGCGTCGGCGTACAAGAGACCCAGTACTTC | CASSVGVQETQYF
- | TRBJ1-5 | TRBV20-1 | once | TGCAGTGCTAGAGGGGTCAGGTACGAGCATTTT | CSARGVRYEHF
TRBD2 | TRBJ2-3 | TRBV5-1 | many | TGCGCCAGCCGACTAGCGGGGGGGTTAGATACGCAGTATTTT | CASRLAGGLDTQYF
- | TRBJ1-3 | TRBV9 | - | TGTGCCAGCAGCACGAAACTAGCCGGGGAGGGAAACACCATATATTTT | CASSTKLAGEGNTIYF
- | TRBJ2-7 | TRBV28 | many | TGTGCCAGCAGTTTAAGCCAGGGCTACGAGCAGTACTTC | CASSLSQGYEQYF
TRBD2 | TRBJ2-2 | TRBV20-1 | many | TGCAGTGCTAGTGATAGCGGGAGGGCCGACGGGGAGCTGTTTTTT | CSASDSGRADGELFF
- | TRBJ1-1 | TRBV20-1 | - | TGCAGTGCTAGGGTCCTAGCGGGGGAAGGAGCTTTCTTT | CSARVLAGEGAFF
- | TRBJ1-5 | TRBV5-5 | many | TGTGCCAGCGGCCGGGACAGCAATCAGCCCCAGCATTTT | CASGRDSNQPQHF
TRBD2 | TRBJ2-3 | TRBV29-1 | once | TGCAGCGTTGAAGTAGCGGGGCGGGGGTCAGATACGCAGTATTTT | CSVEVAGRGSDTQYF
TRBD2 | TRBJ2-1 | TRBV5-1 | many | TGCGCCAGCAGCTTGATAGCGGGGACTAACAATGAGCAGTTCTTC | CASSLIAGTNNEQFF
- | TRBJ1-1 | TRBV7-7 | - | TGTGCTAGCAGCCCAGGGTCCTCGGGACACACGAACACTGAAGCTTTCTTT | CASSPGSSGHTNTEAFF
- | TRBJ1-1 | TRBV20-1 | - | TGCAGTGCTAGAGAGACGGGGTTAGGTTTCGAGGAAGCTTTCTTT | CSARETGLGFEEAFF
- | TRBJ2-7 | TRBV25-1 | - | TGTGCCAGCACACCGGGATCTTACGAGCAGTACTTC | CASTPGSYEQYF
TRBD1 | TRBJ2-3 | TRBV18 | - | TGTGCCAGCTCACCACCGGGGGACAGCACAGATACGCGGTATTTT | CASSPPGDSTDTRYF
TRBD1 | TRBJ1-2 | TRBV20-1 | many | TGCAGTGCCCAATCCCGGACAGGCTATGGCTACACCTTC | CSAQSRTGYGYTF
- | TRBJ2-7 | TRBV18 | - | TGTGCCAGCTCACCGGGACGGAGAGCCTACGAGCAGTACTTC | CASSPGRRAYEQYF
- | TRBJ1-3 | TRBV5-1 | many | TGCGCCAGCAGCTTGGATCCCAGATACTCTGGAAACACCATATATTTT | CASSLDPRYSGNTIYF
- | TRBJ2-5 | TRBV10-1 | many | TGCGCCAGCAGTGAGTCCCGGGAGACGGAGACCCAGTACTTC | CASSESRETETQYF
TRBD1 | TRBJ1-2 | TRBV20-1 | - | TGCAGTGCTAGTCGGGAGACGAACACCGGGACAGGGTCCTATGGCTACACCTTC | CSASRETNTGTGSYGYTF
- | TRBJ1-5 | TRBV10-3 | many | TGTGCCATCAGACAGGGAATGGGGCGCAATCAGCCCCAGCATTTT | CAIRQGMGRNQPQHF
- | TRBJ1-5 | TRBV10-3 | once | TGTGCCATCCACAGGGATTTAAGCGATCAGCCCCAGCATTTT | CAIHRDLSDQPQHF
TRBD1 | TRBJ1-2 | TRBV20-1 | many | TGCAGTGCTAGTGGGACAGGGGGCTCTTTGCGCTACACCTTC | CSASGTGGSLRYTF
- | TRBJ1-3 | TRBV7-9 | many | TGTGCCAGCAGCACCCCAGAGAATGGTGGAAACACCATATATTTT | CASSTPENGGNTIYF
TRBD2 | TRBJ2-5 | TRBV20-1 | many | TGCAGTGAGGGCGGGGGGGGGGAGACCCAGTACTTC | CSEGGGGETQYF